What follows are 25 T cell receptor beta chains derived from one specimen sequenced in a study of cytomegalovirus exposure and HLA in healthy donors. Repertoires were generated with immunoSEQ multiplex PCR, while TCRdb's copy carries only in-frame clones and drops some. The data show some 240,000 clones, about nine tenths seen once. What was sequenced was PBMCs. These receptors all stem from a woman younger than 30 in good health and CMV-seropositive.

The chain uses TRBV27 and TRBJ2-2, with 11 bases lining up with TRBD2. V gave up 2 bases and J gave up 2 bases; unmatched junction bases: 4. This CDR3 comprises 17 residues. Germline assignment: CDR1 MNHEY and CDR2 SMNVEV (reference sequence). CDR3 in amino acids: CASSLIAGGPNTGELFF. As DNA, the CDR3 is TGTGCCAGCAGTTTAATAGCGGGAGGGCCAAACACCGGGGAGCTGTTTTTT.

The CDR3 here is CASIPQAGWSYNEQFF. In DNA form, the CDR3 reads TGTGCCAGCATCCCCCAAGCGGGTTGGTCCTACAATGAGCAGTTCTTC. The V gene is TRBV7-3, the J gene TRBJ2-1, with a tentative D call TRBD2 (6 bases). V lost 7 bases to trimming and J lost 1 base, with 17 bases between them. This CDR3 has 16 amino acids. Germline V gene sequence: CDR1 SGHTA, CDR2 FQGTGA.

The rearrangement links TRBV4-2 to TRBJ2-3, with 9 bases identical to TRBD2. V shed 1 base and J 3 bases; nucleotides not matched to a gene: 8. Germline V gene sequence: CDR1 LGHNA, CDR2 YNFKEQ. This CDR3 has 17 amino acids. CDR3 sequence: CASSQGASGKETDTQYF. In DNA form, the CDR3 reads TGTGCCAGCAGCCAAGGGGCTAGCGGGAAAGAGACAGATACGCAGTATTTT.

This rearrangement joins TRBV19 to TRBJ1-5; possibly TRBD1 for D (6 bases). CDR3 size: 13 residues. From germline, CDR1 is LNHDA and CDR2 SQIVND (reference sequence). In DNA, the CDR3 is TGTGGTACGGGGGGCCTTAACAATCAGCCCCAGCATTTT. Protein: CGTGGLNNQPQHF.

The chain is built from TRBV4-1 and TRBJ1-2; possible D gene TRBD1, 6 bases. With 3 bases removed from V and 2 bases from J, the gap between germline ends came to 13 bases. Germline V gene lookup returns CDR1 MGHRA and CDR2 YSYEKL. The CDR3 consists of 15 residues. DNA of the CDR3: TGCGCCAGCAGCCAGTCGACTCAGGGGAACTATGGCTACACCTTC. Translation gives CASSQSTQGNYGYTF.

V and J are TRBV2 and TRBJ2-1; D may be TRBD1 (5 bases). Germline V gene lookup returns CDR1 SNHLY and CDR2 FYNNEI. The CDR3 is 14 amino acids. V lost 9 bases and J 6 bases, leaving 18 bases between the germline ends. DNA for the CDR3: TGTGCCAGAGCAGAAGGGTACAGGCTCAATGAGCAGTTCTTC. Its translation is CARAEGYRLNEQFF.

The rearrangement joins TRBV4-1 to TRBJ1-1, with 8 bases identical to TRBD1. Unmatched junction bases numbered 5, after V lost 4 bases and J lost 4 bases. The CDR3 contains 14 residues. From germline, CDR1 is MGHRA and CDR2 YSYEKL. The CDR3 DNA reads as TGCGCCAGCAGCCGGCCGGGACAGGTCACTGAAGCTTTCTTT. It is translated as CASSRPGQVTEAFF.

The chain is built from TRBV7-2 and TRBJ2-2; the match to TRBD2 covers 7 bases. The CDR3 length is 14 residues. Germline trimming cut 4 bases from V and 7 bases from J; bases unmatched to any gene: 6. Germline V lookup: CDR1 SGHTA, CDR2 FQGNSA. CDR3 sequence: CASSWSGKDGELFF. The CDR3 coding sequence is TGTGCCAGCAGCTGGAGCGGGAAGGACGGGGAGCTGTTTTTT. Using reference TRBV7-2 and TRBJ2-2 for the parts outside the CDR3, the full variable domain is GAGVSQSPSNKVTEKGKDVELRCDPISGHTALYWYRQSLGQGLEFLIYFQGNSAPDKSGLPSDRFSAERTGGSVSTLTIQRTQQEDSAVYLCASSWSGKDGELFFGEGSRLTVL.

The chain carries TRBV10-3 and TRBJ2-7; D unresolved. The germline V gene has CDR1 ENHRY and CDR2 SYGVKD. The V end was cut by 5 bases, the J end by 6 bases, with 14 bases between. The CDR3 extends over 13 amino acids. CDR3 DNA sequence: TGTGCCATCAGTTTCTCATTATACAGCGAGCAGTACTTC. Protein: CAISFSLYSEQYF.

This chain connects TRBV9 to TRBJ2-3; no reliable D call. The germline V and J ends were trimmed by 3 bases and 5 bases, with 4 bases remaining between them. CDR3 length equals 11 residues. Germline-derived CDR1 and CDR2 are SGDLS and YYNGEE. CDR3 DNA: TGTGCCAGCAGCGCCCTAGATACGCAGTATTTT. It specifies CASSALDTQYF.

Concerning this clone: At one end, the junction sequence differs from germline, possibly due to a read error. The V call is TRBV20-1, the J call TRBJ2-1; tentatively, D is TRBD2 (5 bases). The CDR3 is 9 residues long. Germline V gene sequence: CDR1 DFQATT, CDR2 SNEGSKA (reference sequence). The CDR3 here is CGGGNEQFF. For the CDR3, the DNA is TGTGGAGGCGGCAATGAGCAGTTCTTC.

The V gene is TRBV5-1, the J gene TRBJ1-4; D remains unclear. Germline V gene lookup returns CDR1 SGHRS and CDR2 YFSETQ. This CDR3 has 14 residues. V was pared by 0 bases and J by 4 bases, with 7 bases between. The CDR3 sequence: CASSLERFNEKLFF. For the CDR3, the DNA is TGCGCCAGCAGCTTGGAGCGATTTAATGAAAAACTGTTTTTT.

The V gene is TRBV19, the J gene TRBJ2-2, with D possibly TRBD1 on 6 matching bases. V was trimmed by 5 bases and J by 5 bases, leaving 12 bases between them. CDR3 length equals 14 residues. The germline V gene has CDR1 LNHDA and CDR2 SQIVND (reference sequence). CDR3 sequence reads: CASSSTGLTGELFF. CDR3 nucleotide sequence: TGTGCCAGTAGTTCGACAGGATTAACCGGGGAGCTGTTTTTT. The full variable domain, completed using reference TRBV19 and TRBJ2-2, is DGGITQSPKYLFRKEGQNVTLSCEQNLNHDAMYWYRQDPGQGLRLIYYSQIVNDFQKGDIAEGYSVSREKKESFPLTVTSAQKNPTAFYLCASSSTGLTGELFFGEGSRLTVL.

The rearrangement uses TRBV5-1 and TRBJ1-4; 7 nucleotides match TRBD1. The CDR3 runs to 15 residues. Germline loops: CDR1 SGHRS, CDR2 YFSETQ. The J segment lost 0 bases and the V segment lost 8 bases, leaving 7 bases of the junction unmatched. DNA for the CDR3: TGCGCCAGTTCAGGGGGTGAGGCAACTAATGAAAAACTGTTTTTT. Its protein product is CASSGGEATNEKLFF.

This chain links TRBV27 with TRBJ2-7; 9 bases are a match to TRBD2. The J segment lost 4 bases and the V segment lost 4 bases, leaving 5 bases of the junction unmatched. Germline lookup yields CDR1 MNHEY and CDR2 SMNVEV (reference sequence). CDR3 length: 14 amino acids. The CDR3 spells CASSSREGRYEQYF. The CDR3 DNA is TGTGCCAGCAGTTCGCGGGAGGGCCGGTACGAGCAGTACTTC.

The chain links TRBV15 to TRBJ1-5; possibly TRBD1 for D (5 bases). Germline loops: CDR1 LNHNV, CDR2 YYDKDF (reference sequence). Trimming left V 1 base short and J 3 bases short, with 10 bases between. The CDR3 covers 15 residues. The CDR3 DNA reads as TGTGCCACCAGCAGAGTCAGGGAGGACAATCAGCCCCAGCATTTT. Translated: CATSRVREDNQPQHF.

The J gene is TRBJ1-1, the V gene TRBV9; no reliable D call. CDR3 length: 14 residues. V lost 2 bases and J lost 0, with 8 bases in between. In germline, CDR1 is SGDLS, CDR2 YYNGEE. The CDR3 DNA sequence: TGTGCCAGCAGCGTCACTTTAATGAACACTGAAGCTTTCTTT. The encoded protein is CASSVTLMNTEAFF.

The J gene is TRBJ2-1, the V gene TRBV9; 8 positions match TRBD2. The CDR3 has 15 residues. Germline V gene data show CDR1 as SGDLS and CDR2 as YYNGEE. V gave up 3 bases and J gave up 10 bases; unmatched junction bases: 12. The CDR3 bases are TGTGCCAGCAGCGGGGGGACTAGAGGCCTTGGGGAGCAGTTCTTC. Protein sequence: CASSGGTRGLGEQFF.

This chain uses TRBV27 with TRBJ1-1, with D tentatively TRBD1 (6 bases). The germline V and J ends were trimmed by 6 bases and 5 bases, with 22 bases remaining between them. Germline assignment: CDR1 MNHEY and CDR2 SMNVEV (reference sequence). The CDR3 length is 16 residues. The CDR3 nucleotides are TGTGCCAGCAGCGGATTTTACAGGGTTTCGAGGACTGAAGCTTTCTTT. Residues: CASSGFYRVSRTEAFF.

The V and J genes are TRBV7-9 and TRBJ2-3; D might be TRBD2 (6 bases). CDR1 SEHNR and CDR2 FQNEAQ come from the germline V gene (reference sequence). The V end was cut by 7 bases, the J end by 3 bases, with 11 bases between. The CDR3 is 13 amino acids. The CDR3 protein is CASTLGGTDTQYF. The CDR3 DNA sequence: TGTGCCAGCACTCTTGGGGGGACAGATACGCAGTATTTT.

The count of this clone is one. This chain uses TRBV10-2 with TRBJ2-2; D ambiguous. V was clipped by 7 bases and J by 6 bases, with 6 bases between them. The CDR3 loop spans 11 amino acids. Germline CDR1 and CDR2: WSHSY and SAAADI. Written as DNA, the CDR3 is TGCGCCAGCATCCGGGCCGGGGAGCTGTTTTTT. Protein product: CASIRAGELFF.

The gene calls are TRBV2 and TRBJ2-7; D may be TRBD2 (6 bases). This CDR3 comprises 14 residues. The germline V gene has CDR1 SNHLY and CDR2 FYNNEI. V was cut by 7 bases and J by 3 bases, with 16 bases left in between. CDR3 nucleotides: TGTGCCAGCATAAAGCAGGGAGGAGACTACGAGCAGTACTTC. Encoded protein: CASIKQGGDYEQYF.

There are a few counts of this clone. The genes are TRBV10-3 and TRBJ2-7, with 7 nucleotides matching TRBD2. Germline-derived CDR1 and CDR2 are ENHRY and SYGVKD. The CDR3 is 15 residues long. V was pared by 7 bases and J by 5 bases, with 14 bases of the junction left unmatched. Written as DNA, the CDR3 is TGTGCCATCAACGCGGGGGAGGGGCAAAGAGACGAGCAGTACTTC. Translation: CAINAGEGQRDEQYF.

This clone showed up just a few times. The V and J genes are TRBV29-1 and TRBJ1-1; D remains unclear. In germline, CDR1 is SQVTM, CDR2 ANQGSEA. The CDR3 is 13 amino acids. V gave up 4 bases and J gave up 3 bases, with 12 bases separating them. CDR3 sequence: CSVAAGWDTEAFF. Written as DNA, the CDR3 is TGCAGCGTTGCCGCGGGGTGGGACACTGAAGCTTTCTTT.

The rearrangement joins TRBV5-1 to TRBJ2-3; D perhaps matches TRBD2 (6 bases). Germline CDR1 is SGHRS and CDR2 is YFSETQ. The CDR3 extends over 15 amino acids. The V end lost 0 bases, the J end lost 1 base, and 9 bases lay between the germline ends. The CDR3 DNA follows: TGCGCCAGCAGCTTGGTGTCGGGGGGCACAGATACGCAGTATTTT. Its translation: CASSLVSGGTDTQYF. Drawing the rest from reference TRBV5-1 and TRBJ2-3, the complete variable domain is KAGVTQTPRYLIKTRGQQVTLSCSPISGHRSVSWYQQTPGQGLQFLFEYFSETQRNKGNFPGRFSGRQFSNSRSEMNVSTLELGDSALYLCASSLVSGGTDTQYFGPGTRLTVL.